The clone carrying this T cell receptor (beta chain) showed up just a few times. Its antigen is undetermined. This record comes from a study of T cells in Graves' hyperthyroidism and ophthalmopathy. Looking at the study overall: Peripheral blood samples were taken at initial diagnosis, prior to any treatment.

Study-wide points: Also found in blood were most expanded thyroid clonotypes above 0.001. The authors' 13 V-J model separated ophthalmopathy from stable hyperthyroidism.

PBMCs were collected from an approximately 10 ml volume of fresh peripheral blood. The CDR3 runs to 15 residues. The trim removed 2 bases at V and 12 bases at J, leaving 10 bases unmatched. Germline V gene sequence: CDR1 MNHEY, CDR2 SVGAGI. RNA transcripts served as the template for amplifying TCR beta CDR3 regions. The HTBI set primed first-round TCR CDR3 RT-PCR. TCRdb fed the multiplex PCR reads into MiXCR, producing one record per CDR3 protein. Of roughly 700,000 distinct CDR3 sequences detected, 30% to 40% appear once; the ten largest clones hold around 32%. The clonotype was recovered from a woman between 40 and 55 years old with Graves' hyperthyroidism. The sequenced sample was blood. The chain recombines TRBV6-5 with TRBJ1-6; 7 bases are a match to TRBD1. The chain's CDR3 is CASSYDGQAAVPLHF. DNA for the CDR3: TGTGCCAGCAGTTACGATGGACAGGCGGCTGTACCCCTCCACTTT.